This T cell receptor beta chain was recovered during a study of cytomegalovirus exposure and HLA in healthy donors. V was trimmed by 3 bases and J by 0 bases, leaving 20 bases between them. Germline V CDR1 and CDR2: LGHNA, YSLEER. This CDR3 comprises 18 residues. Amplification used 60 Vbeta primers and 13 Jbeta primers. Assay used: immunoSEQ multiplex PCR; TCRdb lists only in-frame clones, some missing. The data contain 150,000 to 200,000 clones, around 88% of them singletons. The material sequenced was PBMCs. This TCR was recovered from a man aged 35-49 years in good health and CMV-seropositive. This chain links TRBV4-3 with TRBJ1-1; D may be TRBD1 (5 bases). This chain's CDR3 is CASSQAPESGLLNTEAFF. Written as DNA, the CDR3 is TGCGCCAGCAGCCAGGCACCAGAGTCGGGACTCCTGAACACTGAAGCTTTCTTT.